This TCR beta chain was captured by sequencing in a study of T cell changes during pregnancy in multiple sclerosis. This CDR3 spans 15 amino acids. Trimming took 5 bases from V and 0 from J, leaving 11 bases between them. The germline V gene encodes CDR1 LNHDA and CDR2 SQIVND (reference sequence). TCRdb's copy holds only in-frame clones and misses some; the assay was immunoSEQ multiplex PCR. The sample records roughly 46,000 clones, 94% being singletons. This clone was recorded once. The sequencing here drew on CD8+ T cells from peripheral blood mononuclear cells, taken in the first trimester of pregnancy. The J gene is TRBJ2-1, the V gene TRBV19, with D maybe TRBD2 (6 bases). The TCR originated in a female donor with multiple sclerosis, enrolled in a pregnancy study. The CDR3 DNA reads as TGTGCCAGTAGTGACGGGGGAAGCTCCTACAATGAGCAGTTCTTC. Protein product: CASSDGGSSYNEQFF. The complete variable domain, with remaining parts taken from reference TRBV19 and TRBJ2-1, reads DGGITQSPKYLFRKEGQNVTLSCEQNLNHDAMYWYRQDPGQGLRLIYYSQIVNDFQKGDIAEGYSVSREKKESFPLTVTSAQKNPTAFYLCASSDGGSSYNEQFFGPGTRLTVL.